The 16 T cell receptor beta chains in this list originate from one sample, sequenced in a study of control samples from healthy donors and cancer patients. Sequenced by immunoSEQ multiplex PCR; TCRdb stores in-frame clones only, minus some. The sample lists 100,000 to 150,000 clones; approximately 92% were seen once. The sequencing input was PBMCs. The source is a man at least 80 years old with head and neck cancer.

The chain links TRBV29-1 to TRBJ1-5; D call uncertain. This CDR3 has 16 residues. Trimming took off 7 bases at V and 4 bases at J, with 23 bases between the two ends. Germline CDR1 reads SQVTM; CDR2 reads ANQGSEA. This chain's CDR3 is CSDASRFGVGNQPQHF. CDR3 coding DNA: TGCAGCGATGCCTCCCGGTTTGGCGTCGGGAATCAGCCCCAGCATTTT. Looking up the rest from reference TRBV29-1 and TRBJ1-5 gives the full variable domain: SAVISQKPSRDICQRGTSLTIQCQVDSQVTMMFWYRQQPGQSLTLIATANQGSEATYESGFVIDKFPISRPNLTFSTLTVSNMSPEDSSIYLCSDASRFGVGNQPQHFGDGTRLSIL.

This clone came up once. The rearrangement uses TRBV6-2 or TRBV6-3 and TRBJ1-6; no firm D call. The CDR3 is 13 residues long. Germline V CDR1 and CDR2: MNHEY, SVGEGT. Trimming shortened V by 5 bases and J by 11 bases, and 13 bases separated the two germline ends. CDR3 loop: CASSADVGPPLHF. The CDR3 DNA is TGTGCCAGCAGTGCGGACGTCGGACCACCCCTCCACTTT.

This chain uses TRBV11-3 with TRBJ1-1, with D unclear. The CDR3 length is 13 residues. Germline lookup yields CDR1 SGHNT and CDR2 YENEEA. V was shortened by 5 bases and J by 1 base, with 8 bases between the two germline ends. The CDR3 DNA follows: TGTGCCAGCAGCATCAGGAGGAACACTGAAGCTTTCTTT. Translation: CASSIRRNTEAFF.

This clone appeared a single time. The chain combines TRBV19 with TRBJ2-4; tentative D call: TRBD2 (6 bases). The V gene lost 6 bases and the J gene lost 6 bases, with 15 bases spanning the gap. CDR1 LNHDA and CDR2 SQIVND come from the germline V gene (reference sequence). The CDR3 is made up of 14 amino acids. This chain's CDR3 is CASSRGGGGNIQYF. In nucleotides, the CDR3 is TGTGCCAGTAGCCGGGGAGGAGGTGGAAACATTCAGTACTTC.

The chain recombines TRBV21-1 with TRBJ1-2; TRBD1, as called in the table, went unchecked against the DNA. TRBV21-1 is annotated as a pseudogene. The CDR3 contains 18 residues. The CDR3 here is CASSNPPGHPRRNYGYTF. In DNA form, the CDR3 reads TGTGCCAGCAGCAATCCGCCTGGACATCCGAGGCGGAACTATGGCTACACCTTC.

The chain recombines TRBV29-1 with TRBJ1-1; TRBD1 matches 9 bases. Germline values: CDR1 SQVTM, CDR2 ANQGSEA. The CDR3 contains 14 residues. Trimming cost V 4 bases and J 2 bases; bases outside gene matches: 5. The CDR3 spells CSVARQGGNTEAFF. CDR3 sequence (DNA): TGCAGCGTTGCGAGACAGGGGGGAAACACTGAAGCTTTCTTT.

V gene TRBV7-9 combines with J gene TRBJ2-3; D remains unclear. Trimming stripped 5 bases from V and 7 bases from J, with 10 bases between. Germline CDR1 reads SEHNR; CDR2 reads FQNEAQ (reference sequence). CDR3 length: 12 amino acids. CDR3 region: CASSIPKHTQYF. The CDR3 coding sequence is TGTGCCAGCAGCATCCCGAAGCATACGCAGTATTTT.

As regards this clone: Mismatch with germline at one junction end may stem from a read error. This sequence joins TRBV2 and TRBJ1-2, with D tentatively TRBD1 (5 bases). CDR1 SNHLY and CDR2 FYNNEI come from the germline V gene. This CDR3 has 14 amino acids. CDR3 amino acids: CVSSEAAGVYGYTF. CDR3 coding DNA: TGTGTCAGCAGTGAAGCAGCGGGGGTCTATGGCTACACCTTC.

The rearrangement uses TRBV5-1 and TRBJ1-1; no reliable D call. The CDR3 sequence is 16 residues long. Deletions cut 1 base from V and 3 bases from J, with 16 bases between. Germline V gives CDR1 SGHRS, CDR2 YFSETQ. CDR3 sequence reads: CASSLRGSPSYTEAFF. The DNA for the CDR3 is TGCGCCAGCAGCTTGCGCGGCAGCCCTAGCTACACTGAAGCTTTCTTT. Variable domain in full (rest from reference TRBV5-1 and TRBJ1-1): KAGVTQTPRYLIKTRGQQVTLSCSPISGHRSVSWYQQTPGQGLQFLFEYFSETQRNKGNFPGRFSGRQFSNSRSEMNVSTLELGDSALYLCASSLRGSPSYTEAFFGQGTRLTVV.

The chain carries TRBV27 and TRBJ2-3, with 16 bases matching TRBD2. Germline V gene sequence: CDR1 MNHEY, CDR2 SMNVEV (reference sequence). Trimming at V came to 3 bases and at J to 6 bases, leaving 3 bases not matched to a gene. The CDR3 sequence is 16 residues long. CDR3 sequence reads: CASSLGLAGGQDTQYF. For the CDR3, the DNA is TGTGCCAGCAGTTTGGGACTAGCGGGAGGGCAGGATACGCAGTATTTT.

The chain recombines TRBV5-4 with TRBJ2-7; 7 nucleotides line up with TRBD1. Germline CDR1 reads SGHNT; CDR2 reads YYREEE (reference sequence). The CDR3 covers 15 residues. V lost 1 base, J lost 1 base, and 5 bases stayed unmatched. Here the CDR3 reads CASSLNRGLSYEQYF. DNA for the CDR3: TGTGCCAGCAGCTTGAACAGGGGATTGTCCTACGAGCAGTACTTC.

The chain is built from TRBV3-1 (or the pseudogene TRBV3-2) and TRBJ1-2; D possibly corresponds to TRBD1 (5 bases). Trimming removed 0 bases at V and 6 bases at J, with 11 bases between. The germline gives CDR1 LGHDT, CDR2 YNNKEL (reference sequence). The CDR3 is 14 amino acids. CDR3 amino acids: CASSQEGGLDGYTF. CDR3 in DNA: TGTGCCAGCAGCCAAGAGGGGGGATTAGATGGCTACACCTTC.

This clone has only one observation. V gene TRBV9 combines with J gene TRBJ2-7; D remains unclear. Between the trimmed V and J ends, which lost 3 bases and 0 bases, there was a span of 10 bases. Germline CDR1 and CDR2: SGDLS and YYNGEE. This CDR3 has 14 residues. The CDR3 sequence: CASSASDGSYEQYF. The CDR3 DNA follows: TGTGCCAGCAGCGCCTCGGACGGCTCCTACGAGCAGTACTTC.

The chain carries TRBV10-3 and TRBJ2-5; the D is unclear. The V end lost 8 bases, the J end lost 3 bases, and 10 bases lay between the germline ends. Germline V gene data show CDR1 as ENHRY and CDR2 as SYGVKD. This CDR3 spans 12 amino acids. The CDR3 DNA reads TGTGCCATCCGCGGTGTAGAAGAGACCCAGTACTTC. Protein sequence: CAIRGVEETQYF.

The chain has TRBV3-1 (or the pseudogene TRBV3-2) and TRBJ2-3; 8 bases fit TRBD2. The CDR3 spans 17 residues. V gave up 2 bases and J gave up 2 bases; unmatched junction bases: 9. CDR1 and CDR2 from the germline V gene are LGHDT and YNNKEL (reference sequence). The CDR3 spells CASSQSLLAGHTDTQYF. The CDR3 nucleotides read TGTGCCAGCAGCCAAAGTCTCCTAGCGGGTCACACAGATACGCAGTATTTT.

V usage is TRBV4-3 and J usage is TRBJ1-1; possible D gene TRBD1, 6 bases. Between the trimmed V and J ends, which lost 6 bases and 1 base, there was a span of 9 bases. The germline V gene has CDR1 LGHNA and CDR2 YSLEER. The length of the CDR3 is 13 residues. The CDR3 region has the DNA TGCGCCAGCAGAGGACAGCCGAACACTGAAGCTTTCTTT. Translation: CASRGQPNTEAFF.